This TCR beta chain derives from a study of cytomegalovirus exposure and HLA in healthy donors. Whole-study context: HLA-typed donors contributed some 85 million unique TCRs, which were held in an early data release. Study-wide findings and caveats: Accurate HLA-A and HLA-B prediction from TCR beta sequences was reported for most subjects. While the bulk of TCR sequences proved rare, some public TCRs turned up in many donors. By a later analysis, the bulk of CMV-associated TCR beta chains appeared HLA-restricted.

Comments on this clone: Its antigen is unknown.

V gave up 6 bases and J gave up 4 bases, with 12 bases separating them. The CDR3 contains 13 residues. Germline V gene lookup returns CDR1 MNHEY and CDR2 SMNVEV (reference sequence). The study ran its PCR with 60 Vbeta and 13 Jbeta primers. Data came from immunoSEQ multiplex PCR; TCRdb stores just in-frame clones and leaves some out. The data contain 100,000 to 150,000 clones, approximately 17% of them singletons. The clonotype comes from a female donor in good health and CMV-seropositive. The gene calls are TRBV27 and TRBJ1-2, with D tentatively TRBD1 (6 bases). What was sequenced was PBMCs. This CDR3 is CASSRDRLYGYTF. CDR3 coding DNA: TGTGCCAGCAGCAGAGACAGGCTCTATGGCTACACCTTC.